What follows are 32 T cell receptor beta chains derived from one specimen sequenced in a study of T cells expressing NK-cell markers. TCRdb reprocessed the 5' RACE reads and reports one entry per CDR3 protein, with no DNA. In total, the table holds 300,000 to 450,000 distinct CDR3 sequences. The source material was blood T cells: a sorted CD56 or NKG2C T cell subset, CD4+ or CD8+ T cells, or bulk PBMC T cells (not recorded which). These receptor sequences come from a man aged 18 to 70 in good health.

CDR3 protein: CASSPPGWNIQYF. J is TRBJ2-4 and V is TRBV7-2; without DNA, the TCRdb call of TRBD1 cannot be checked. In germline, CDR1 is SGHTA, CDR2 FQGNSA. The length of the CDR3 is 13 residues.

The V and J genes are TRBV6-1 and TRBJ1-2; the D call from TCRdb, TRBD1, cannot be confirmed without DNA. Per germline, CDR1 MNHNS and CDR2 SASEGT. The CDR3 sequence is 14 residues long. CDR3 sequence reads: CASSRTQGSYGYTF.

The genes are TRBV7-6 and TRBJ2-6; as DNA is missing, the TRBD2 call by TCRdb cannot be tested. The CDR3 covers 15 residues. Germline V gene data show CDR1 as SGHVS and CDR2 as FNYEAQ. CDR3 amino acids: CASSPRGTGANVLTF. Combining the CDR3 with reference TRBV7-6 and TRBJ2-6 gives the whole variable domain GAGVSQSPRYKVTKRGQDVALRCDPISGHVSLYWYRQALGQGPEFLTYFNYEAQQDKSGLPNDRFSAERPEGSISTLTIQRTEQRDSAMYRCASSPRGTGANVLTFGAGSRLTVL.

This chain links TRBV18 with TRBJ2-5; TCRdb's D call, TRBD1, is unchecked because there is no DNA. Germline V gene lookup returns CDR1 KGHSH and CDR2 LQKENI. This CDR3 has 17 residues. The CDR3 spells CASSPRGSRQGKETQYF.

The V call is TRBV5-1, the J call TRBJ2-1; TCRdb proposes TRBD1, but this gene call is untestable without DNA. From germline, CDR1 is SGHRS and CDR2 YFSETQ. CDR3 size: 12 residues. CDR3 residues: CASSPPWNEQFF.

The rearrangement uses TRBV5-8 and TRBJ2-2; TCRdb designates TRBD2, a call that cannot be tested without DNA. The CDR3 consists of 17 residues. Germline V gene lookup returns CDR1 SGHTS and CDR2 YDEGEE. CDR3 sequence reads: CASSPSRGGTNTGELFF.

The chain uses TRBV2 and TRBJ2-3; the D call of TRBD1 rests on TCRdb alone, since no DNA is present to check it. The CDR3 length is 16 residues. CDR1 and CDR2 from the germline V gene are SNHLY and FYNNEI. The CDR3 is CASSEGRTRPMDTQYF.

The CDR3 spells CASSEAGQGYQDGYTF. The J gene is TRBJ1-2, the V gene TRBV6-1; lacking DNA, the TRBD1 call made by TCRdb goes unchecked. This CDR3 is built from 16 residues. CDR1 and CDR2 (germline): MNHNS, SASEGT.

This sequence joins TRBV4-2 and TRBJ2-7. CDR1 and CDR2 (germline): LGHNA, YNFKEQ. The CDR3 has 14 amino acids. CDR3 amino acids: CASSQGGTPYEQYF.

J is TRBJ1-1 and V is TRBV27; the D gene TCRdb calls, TRBD1, cannot be checked with no DNA. CDR1 MNHEY and CDR2 SMNVEV come from the germline V gene (reference sequence). CDR3 length: 16 amino acids. The CDR3 loop is CASSFRDRGHRTEAFF.

The chain carries TRBV15 and TRBJ2-3; without DNA, the TCRdb call of TRBD1 cannot be checked. The CDR3 is made up of 15 amino acids. Germline CDR1 and CDR2: LNHNV and YYDKDF (reference sequence). This CDR3 is CATTRTQGITDTQYF.

The rearrangement joins TRBV27 to TRBJ2-7. The CDR3 sequence is 13 residues long. CDR1 is MNHEY, CDR2 SMNVEV, per germline (reference sequence). CDR3 protein: CASSSHNYYEQYF.

The chain is built from TRBV24-1 and TRBJ2-3; TCRdb reports TRBD1, a call that lacks DNA to check it against. The CDR3 has 17 amino acids. From germline, CDR1 is KGHDR and CDR2 SFDVKD. The CDR3 is CATSDRQLGGGQGTQYF.

The V call is TRBV28, the J call TRBJ2-5; the TCRdb call, TRBD1, lacks DNA for checking. The CDR3 has 12 residues. The germline V gene has CDR1 MDHEN and CDR2 SYDVKM. CDR3: CASSPLVETQYF.

The V call is TRBV12-3 or TRBV12-4, the J call TRBJ2-3; as DNA is missing, the TRBD2 call by TCRdb cannot be tested. This CDR3 comprises 16 residues. CDR3 amino acids: CASSTSRGGPTDTQYF.

V and J are TRBV7-9 and TRBJ1-4. The CDR3 is 12 residues long. Germline V CDR1 and CDR2: SEHNR, FQNEAQ (reference sequence). The CDR3 is CASRGFSDKLFF.

The chain links TRBV6-5 to TRBJ1-3. Per germline, CDR1 MNHEY and CDR2 SVGAGI. CDR3 length: 12 residues. The CDR3 protein is CASLEAGITIYF.

The CDR3 loop is CSAGRDSTRTDTQYF. The rearrangement links TRBV20-1 to TRBJ2-3; the D call of TRBD2 rests on TCRdb alone, since no DNA is present to check it. The CDR3 totals 15 residues. The germline V gene has CDR1 DFQATT and CDR2 SNEGSKA (reference sequence).

CDR3 loop: CASSQFGENQETQYF. J is TRBJ2-5 and V is TRBV5-1. Germline loops: CDR1 SGHRS, CDR2 YFSETQ. CDR3 size: 15 residues.

The V gene is TRBV10-3, the J gene TRBJ1-2. This CDR3 has 16 amino acids. Germline V gene sequence: CDR1 ENHRY, CDR2 SYGVKD. The chain's CDR3 is CAISEIGRAEGYGYTF.

The V call is TRBV20-1, the J call TRBJ2-3; TCRdb's assignment of TRBD1 cannot be checked, as there is no DNA. Germline loops: CDR1 DFQATT, CDR2 SNEGSKA (reference sequence). The CDR3 runs 18 residues. The CDR3 here is CSARDYRRGRSSTDTQYF.

The chain links TRBV5-1 to TRBJ2-5; TCRdb selects TRBD2, and the lack of DNA leaves this call unchecked. The length of the CDR3 is 14 residues. The germline V gene has CDR1 SGHRS and CDR2 YFSETQ. CDR3 region: CASTRDSGMETQYF.

The J gene is TRBJ2-1, the V gene TRBV18; the TCRdb call, TRBD1, lacks DNA for checking. Germline assignment: CDR1 KGHSH and CDR2 LQKENI. The CDR3 is 13 residues long. CDR3 loop: CASSGQGEVGQFF.

V and J are TRBV12-5 and TRBJ1-1. This CDR3 region has 13 residues. Germline values: CDR1 LGHNT, CDR2 FRNRAP. The CDR3 sequence is CASGIRPNTEAFF. Full variable domain (missing parts from reference TRBV12-5 and TRBJ1-1): DARVTQTPRHKVTEMGQEVTMRCQPILGHNTVFWYRQTMMQGLELLAYFRNRAPLDDSGMPKDRFSAEMPDATLATLKIQPSEPRDSAVYFCASGIRPNTEAFFGQGTRLTVV.

The V and J genes are TRBV4-1 and TRBJ1-4. Germline CDR1 MGHRA, CDR2 YSYEKL. There are 15 residues in the CDR3. CDR3 amino acids: CASSQDRRSNEKLFF.

The chain joins TRBV7-2 to TRBJ2-2. This CDR3 is 16 amino acids long. Germline CDR1 is SGHTA and CDR2 is FQGNSA. CDR3 sequence: CASSSTGGARTGELFF.

The CDR3 sequence is CASSLAKAGVSDTQYF. The rearrangement joins TRBV7-9 to TRBJ2-3; with no DNA, the TCRdb D assignment of TRBD1 cannot be verified. Germline values: CDR1 SEHNR, CDR2 FQNEAQ (reference sequence). This CDR3 spans 16 amino acids.

The chain links TRBV12-3 or TRBV12-4 to TRBJ1-1; TCRdb calls TRBD1, which cannot be checked without DNA. This CDR3 is 12 amino acids long. The CDR3 region is CASSLVQGSTFF.

The chain is built from TRBV6-1 and TRBJ2-3; checking the TCRdb D call of TRBD2 is not possible without DNA. The germline V gene encodes CDR1 MNHNS and CDR2 SASEGT. CDR3 size: 15 residues. The CDR3: CASKDQGLSTDTQYF.

The V gene is TRBV18, the J gene TRBJ2-3; TCRdb returns TRBD2, unconfirmable since there is no DNA. Germline-derived CDR1 and CDR2 are KGHSH and LQKENI. The CDR3 sequence is 18 residues long. This chain's CDR3 is CASSPPGLAGGREDTQYF.

This sequence joins TRBV4-2 and TRBJ2-1; absent DNA, TCRdb's TRBD2 call cannot be checked. This CDR3 has 15 residues. Germline V gene data show CDR1 as LGHNA and CDR2 as YNFKEQ. This CDR3 is CASSQSGTSGDEQFF.

V gene TRBV3-1 combines with J gene TRBJ1-2; TCRdb indicates TRBD1, and absent DNA this call remains unverified. The CDR3 has 17 residues. Germline V gene data show CDR1 as LGHDT and CDR2 as YNNKEL (reference sequence). CDR3: CASSQDLGATGNYGYTF.